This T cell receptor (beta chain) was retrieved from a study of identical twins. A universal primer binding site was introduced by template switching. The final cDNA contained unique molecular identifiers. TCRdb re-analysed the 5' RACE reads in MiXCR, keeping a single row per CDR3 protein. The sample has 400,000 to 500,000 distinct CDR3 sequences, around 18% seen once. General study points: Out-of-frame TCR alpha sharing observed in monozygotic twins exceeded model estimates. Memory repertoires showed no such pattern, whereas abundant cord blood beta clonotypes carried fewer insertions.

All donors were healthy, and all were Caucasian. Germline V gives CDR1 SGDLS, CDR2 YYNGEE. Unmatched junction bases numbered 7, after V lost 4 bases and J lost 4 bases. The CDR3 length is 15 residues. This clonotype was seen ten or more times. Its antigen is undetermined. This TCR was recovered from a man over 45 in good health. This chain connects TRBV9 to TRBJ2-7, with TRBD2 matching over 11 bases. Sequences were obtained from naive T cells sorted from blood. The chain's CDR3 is CASSPLAGGPYEQYF. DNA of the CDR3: TGTGCCAGCAGCCCGCTAGCGGGGGGCCCATACGAGCAGTACTTC.